Listed below are T cell receptor beta chains from one sample, sequenced in a study of T-cell memory formation after mild COVID-19. A single record per CDR3 protein comes from TCRdb applying MiXCR to the 5' RACE reads. The table has about 58,000 distinct CDR3 sequences, 25% to 35% seen once. Sample: PBMCs or a T cell subset sorted from them (not recorded which). All receptors derive from a man younger than 30 who had mild COVID-19 (a few samples of this study predate the infection). Cell type and time point are not known. Both conserved end residues are part of each CDR3. A D gene is named only where the DNA matches it firmly. The size of a clone is reported for some rows only, either as once, few or many, or as a class for expanded clones.

CDR3aa: CASSQVTETMNTEAFF
CDR3nt: TGCGCCAGCAGCCAAGTAACAGAGACCATGAACACTGAAGCTTTCTTT
d_gene: .
j_gene: TRBJ1-1
abundance: once
v_gene: TRBV4-3

CDR3aa: CSESSLHNEQFF
CDR3nt: TGCAGTGAGAGTAGCCTACACAATGAGCAGTTCTTC
d_gene: .
j_gene: TRBJ2-1
abundance: few
v_gene: TRBV20-1

CDR3aa: CSATGTTNGETQYF
CDR3nt: TGCAGTGCTACCGGCACAACAAACGGAGAGACCCAGTACTTC
d_gene: .
j_gene: TRBJ2-5
abundance: .
v_gene: TRBV20-1

CDR3aa: CASSSHYRGLAQAEQFF
CDR3nt: TGTGCCAGCAGTTCCCATTACAGGGGACTCGCCCAAGCCGAGCAGTTCTTC
d_gene: .
j_gene: TRBJ2-1
abundance: .
v_gene: TRBV27

CDR3aa: CASSVRTVISGANVLTF
CDR3nt: TGTGCCAGCAGTGTGCGGACAGTGATCTCTGGGGCCAACGTCCTGACTTTC
d_gene: .
j_gene: TRBJ2-6
abundance: few
v_gene: TRBV2

CDR3aa: CASSLDYSYEQYF
CDR3nt: TGTGCCAGCAGCTTGGACTACTCCTACGAGCAGTACTTC
d_gene: .
j_gene: TRBJ2-7
abundance: .
v_gene: TRBV5-4

CDR3aa: CASSLGPGTSTYNEQFF
CDR3nt: TGTGCCAGCAGCTTAGGACCCGGGACTTCGACCTACAATGAGCAGTTCTTC
d_gene: .
j_gene: TRBJ2-1
abundance: medium-sized
v_gene: TRBV11-2

CDR3aa: CASSQESAVTGELFF
CDR3nt: TGTGCCAGCAGCCAAGAGTCGGCAGTTACCGGGGAGCTGTTTTTT
d_gene: .
j_gene: TRBJ2-2
abundance: few
v_gene: TRBV14

CDR3aa: CASSFPSGGTREQFF
CDR3nt: TGTGCCAGCAGCTTCCCTAGCGGGGGGACGAGAGAGCAGTTCTTC
d_gene: TRBD2
j_gene: TRBJ2-1
abundance: few
v_gene: TRBV5-6

CDR3aa: CASRGPPNYGYTF
CDR3nt: TGTGCCAGCAGGGGTCCTCCTAACTATGGCTACACCTTC
d_gene: .
j_gene: TRBJ1-2
abundance: few
v_gene: TRBV25-1

CDR3aa: CASSLQQGGHGNEQFF
CDR3nt: TGCGCCAGCAGCTTGCAACAGGGGGGCCACGGGAATGAGCAGTTCTTC
d_gene: TRBD1
j_gene: TRBJ2-1
abundance: .
v_gene: TRBV5-1

CDR3aa: CASSLGRPLYQETQYF
CDR3nt: TGTGCCAGCAGCTTAGGCAGGCCTCTGTACCAAGAGACCCAGTACTTC
d_gene: .
j_gene: TRBJ2-5
abundance: .
v_gene: TRBV7-2

CDR3aa: CASSYTAIGAYNEQFF
CDR3nt: TGTGCCAGCAGTTACACGGCCATAGGGGCGTACAATGAGCAGTTCTTC
d_gene: .
j_gene: TRBJ2-1
abundance: once
v_gene: TRBV6-5

CDR3aa: CASSSDRGYGDTQYF
CDR3nt: TGTGCCAGCAGCTCGGACAGGGGGTATGGAGATACGCAGTATTTT
d_gene: TRBD1
j_gene: TRBJ2-3
abundance: few
v_gene: TRBV11-3

CDR3aa: CSARGESAGQNTGELFF
CDR3nt: TGCAGTGCTAGAGGGGAGAGTGCGGGGCAGAACACCGGGGAGCTGTTTTTT
d_gene: .
j_gene: TRBJ2-2
abundance: .
v_gene: TRBV20-1

CDR3aa: CASSGGSVRYTF
CDR3nt: TGTGCCAGCAGTGGAGGGTCAGTGCGCTACACCTTC
d_gene: .
j_gene: TRBJ1-2
abundance: .
v_gene: TRBV6-5

CDR3aa: CSVEDTSSYEQYF
CDR3nt: TGCAGCGTTGAGGACACCAGCTCCTACGAGCAGTACTTC
d_gene: .
j_gene: TRBJ2-7
abundance: many
v_gene: TRBV29-1

CDR3aa: CASRQGYEQFF
CDR3nt: TGTGCCAGTCGCCAGGGGTATGAGCAGTTCTTC
d_gene: .
j_gene: TRBJ2-1
abundance: .
v_gene: TRBV19

CDR3aa: CASSVGLSSGANVLTF
CDR3nt: TGTGCCAGCAGCGTAGGGTTGTCCTCTGGGGCCAACGTCCTGACTTTC
d_gene: .
j_gene: TRBJ2-6
abundance: .
v_gene: TRBV9

CDR3aa: CASSFPSDRGGNYGYTF
CDR3nt: TGTGCCAGCAGCTTCCCCTCGGACAGGGGGGGTAACTATGGCTACACCTTC
d_gene: TRBD1
j_gene: TRBJ1-2
abundance: few
v_gene: TRBV11-2

CDR3aa: CASSLAGGPDTGELFF
CDR3nt: TGTGCCAGCAGCTTGGCGGGGGGTCCGGACACCGGGGAGCTGTTTTTT
d_gene: TRBD2
j_gene: TRBJ2-2
abundance: few
v_gene: TRBV11-2

CDR3aa: CASSDSAGGGNNEQFF
CDR3nt: TGTGCCAGCAGTGACTCCGCTGGCGGGGGAAACAATGAGCAGTTCTTC
d_gene: TRBD2
j_gene: TRBJ2-1
abundance: many
v_gene: TRBV6-4